These 19 T cell receptor beta chains were sequenced from one sample in a study of CD8 T cells in Susac syndrome. cDNA came from approximately 0.5 to 1 ug RNA primed by random hexamers. TCRdb reprocessed the immunoSEQ multiplex PCR reads with MiXCR, giving one entry per CDR3 protein. Altogether around 220,000 distinct CDR3 sequences are present, 80% to 95% being singletons, with the ten largest covering less than 0.15%. The material sequenced was CD8+ T cells from PBMCs. These receptor sequences come from a human donor with multiple sclerosis.

CDR3 nucleotides: TGCGCCAGCAGCCAAGATGGAGGGAGCCCTGGAAACACCATATATTTT. Protein: CASSQDGGSPGNTIYF. The chain uses TRBV4-1 and TRBJ1-3; D call uncertain. V dropped 0 bases and J dropped 2 bases, with 11 bases sitting between them. Looked up from germline, CDR1 is MGHRA and CDR2 is YSYEKL. The CDR3 consists of 16 residues.

V gene TRBV7-9 combines with J gene TRBJ2-6; D uncertain. The CDR3 has 18 amino acids. Germline-derived CDR1 and CDR2 are SEHNR and FQNEAQ (reference sequence). The V end was cut by 5 bases, the J end by 0 bases, with 17 bases between. CDR3 residues: CASSPSLVSRSGANVLTF. The CDR3 region has the DNA TGTGCCAGCAGCCCCTCGCTGGTTTCACGCTCTGGGGCCAACGTCCTGACTTTC.

CDR3 amino acids: CASSIEGTGLQPQHF. In DNA, the CDR3 is TGTGCCAGTAGTATAGAGGGGACAGGGCTTCAGCCCCAGCATTTT. This chain links TRBV19 with TRBJ1-5; 9 bases map to TRBD1. Per germline, CDR1 LNHDA and CDR2 SQIVND (reference sequence). The CDR3 consists of 15 residues. V was pared by 0 bases and J by 6 bases, with 3 bases of the junction left unmatched.

This chain connects TRBV14 to TRBJ1-6; D might be TRBD1 (5 bases). In germline, CDR1 is SGHDN, CDR2 FVKESK. V was cut by 3 bases and J by 10 bases, with 13 bases left in between. The CDR3 extends over 14 amino acids. The CDR3 sequence: CASSQWGGTSPLHF. In DNA, the CDR3 is TGTGCCAGCAGCCAGTGGGGAGGGACGTCACCCCTCCACTTT. The full variable domain, completed using reference TRBV14 and TRBJ1-6, is EAGVTQFPSHSVIEKGQTVTLRCDPISGHDNLYWYRRVMGKEIKFLLHFVKESKQDESGMPNNRFLAERTGGTYSTLKVQPAELEDSGVYFCASSQWGGTSPLHFGNGTRLTVT.

This clonotype was counted once. The V call is TRBV7-9, the J call TRBJ1-4; no definite D call. The CDR3 covers 12 residues. With 5 bases removed from V and 13 bases from J, the gap between germline ends came to 14 bases. From germline, CDR1 is SEHNR and CDR2 FQNEAQ (reference sequence). The CDR3 bases are TGTGCCAGCAGCACCCTCGGGGAGAGACTGTTTTTT. Its protein product is CASSTLGERLFF. The whole variable domain, remainder taken from reference TRBV7-9 and TRBJ1-4, is DTGVSQNPRHKITKRGQNVTFRCDPISEHNRLYWYRQTLGQGPEFLTYFQNEAQLEKSRLLSDRFSAERPKGSFSTLEIQRTEQGDSAMYLCASSTLGERLFFGSGTQLSVL.

This chain uses TRBV5-4 with TRBJ1-1, with D hard to call. The CDR3 consists of 12 residues. Per the germline V gene, CDR1 is SGHNT and CDR2 is YYREEE (reference sequence). The CDR3 bases are TGTGCTTATTCCGGCGCGGACACTGAAGCTTTCTTT. Protein: CAYSGADTEAFF. The whole variable domain, filled in from reference TRBV5-4 and TRBJ1-1, reads ETGVTQSPTHLIKTRGQQVTLRCSSQSGHNTVSWYQQALGQGPQFIFQYYREEENGRGNFPPRFSGLQFPNYSSELNVNALELDDSALYLCAYSGADTEAFFGQGTRLTVV.

This chain links TRBV20-1 with TRBJ2-3; 8 nucleotides line up with TRBD1. Germline assignment: CDR1 DFQATT and CDR2 SNEGSKA (reference sequence). J was trimmed by 3 bases and V by 1 base; bases with no gene match: 9. The CDR3 spans 16 residues. The CDR3 here is CSARVVGQGRTDTQYF. The CDR3 DNA is TGCAGTGCTAGAGTCGTTGGACAGGGTAGGACAGATACGCAGTATTTT.

The V and J genes are TRBV4-1 and TRBJ1-1; possibly TRBD1 for D (6 bases). CDR1 and CDR2 (germline): MGHRA, YSYEKL. The length of the CDR3 is 13 residues. V dropped 1 base and J dropped 5 bases, with 8 bases sitting between them. Here the CDR3 reads CASSQGGATEAFF. Written as DNA, the CDR3 is TGCGCCAGCAGCCAAGGGGGGGCAACTGAAGCTTTCTTT.

The CDR3 region is CASSLVEGAGGYTF. The DNA of the CDR3 is TGCGCCAGCAGCTTGGTGGAGGGGGCCGGTGGCTACACCTTC. The chain links TRBV5-1 to TRBJ1-2; TRBD1 matches 7 bases. The V segment lost 0 bases and the J segment 7 bases; nucleotides outside the gene matches: 6. Germline-derived CDR1 and CDR2 are SGHRS and YFSETQ. CDR3 length: 14 amino acids.

In DNA form, the CDR3 reads TGCAGTGCTTCGCGGGGGAGCTCCTACGAGCAGTACTTC. Its protein is CSASRGSSYEQYF. The chain has TRBV20-1 and TRBJ2-7; TRBD2 matches 7 bases. V lost 5 bases and J lost 0; bases outside the gene matches: 4. The germline V gene encodes CDR1 DFQATT and CDR2 SNEGSKA (reference sequence). This CDR3 comprises 13 residues.

The V call is TRBV4-1, the J call TRBJ1-2; D gene unclear. Per germline, CDR1 MGHRA and CDR2 YSYEKL. The CDR3 covers 13 residues. V lost 1 base and J 8 bases, leaving 11 bases between the germline ends. In DNA form, the CDR3 reads TGCGCCAGCAGCCAAGTTCCGGATCGGGGCTACACCTTC. It yields the protein CASSQVPDRGYTF.

The chain recombines TRBV7-8 with TRBJ2-5, with unresolved D. Between the trimmed V and J ends, which lost 5 bases and 5 bases, there was a span of 15 bases. The germline gives CDR1 SGHVS, CDR2 FQNEAQ. The length of the CDR3 is 14 residues. CDR3: CASSLNTGLETQYF. The CDR3 coding sequence is TGTGCCAGCAGCCTCAACACGGGCTTGGAGACCCAGTACTTC.

This clonotype was seen a few times. The chain has TRBV13 and TRBJ1-1; TRBD1 agrees at 7 bases. In germline, CDR1 is PRHDT, CDR2 FYEKMQ (reference sequence). This CDR3 contains 13 residues. The J segment lost 5 bases and the V segment lost 2 bases, leaving 2 bases of the junction unmatched. In DNA, the CDR3 is TGTGCCAGCAGCTTACAGGGGGGGACTGAAGCTTTCTTT. Translating it yields CASSLQGGTEAFF.

This chain uses TRBV3-1 with TRBJ1-1; D perhaps matches TRBD1 (6 bases). The V gene's germline CDR1 is LGHDT and CDR2 YNNKEL (reference sequence). The CDR3 loop spans 14 amino acids. The V end lost 4 bases, the J end lost 6 bases, and 15 bases lay between the germline ends. CDR3 protein: CASSPRGGPAEAFF. The CDR3 nucleotides read TGTGCCAGCAGCCCTCGCGGGGGGCCGGCTGAAGCTTTCTTT.

V usage is TRBV6-4 and J usage is TRBJ2-1; D possibly corresponds to TRBD2 (5 bases). Germline V lookup: CDR1 MRHNA, CDR2 SNTAGT. V lost 3 bases and J lost 11, with 11 bases in between. This CDR3 contains 12 residues. CDR3 nucleotide sequence: TGTGCCAGCAGTGAGACGGGAACTAAGCAGTTCTTC. Its protein is CASSETGTKQFF.

This clonotype was seen only once. The chain joins TRBV5-4 to TRBJ2-7; 11 nucleotides match TRBD2. CDR3 length: 19 amino acids. CDR1 is SGHNT and CDR2 is YYREEE in the germline V gene (reference sequence). V shed 1 base and J 3 bases; nucleotides not matched to a gene: 15. As DNA, the CDR3 is TGTGCCAGCAGCTTGCGAGGACTAGCGGGCAACTCGGTCCGCTACGAGCAGTACTTC. Translation gives CASSLRGLAGNSVRYEQYF.

This clonotype appeared a few times. The rearrangement joins TRBV6-5 to TRBJ2-7, with 12 nucleotides matching TRBD2. Looked up from germline, CDR1 is MNHEY and CDR2 is SVGAGI. Trimming cost V 6 bases and J 2 bases; bases outside gene matches: 2. This CDR3 is 14 amino acids long. This chain's CDR3 is CASRASGGAYEQYF. The CDR3 DNA reads as TGTGCCAGCAGGGCTAGCGGGGGGGCCTACGAGCAGTACTTC.

The chain links TRBV12-3 or TRBV12-4 to TRBJ1-2, with 9 bases aligning to TRBD1. Trimming took 4 bases from V and 4 from J; bases not matched to a gene: 7. The CDR3 has 15 amino acids. CDR3: CASSSMTGGLYGYTF. DNA for the CDR3: TGTGCCAGCAGTTCCATGACAGGGGGACTCTATGGCTACACCTTC.

The chain recombines TRBV27 with TRBJ2-1; D uncertain. The CDR3 is 12 residues long. Trimming pared 3 bases from V and 6 bases from J, leaving 6 bases between. CDR1 and CDR2 (germline): MNHEY, SMNVEV (reference sequence). The CDR3 DNA reads TGTGCCAGCAGTTTTGGACCCAATGAGCAGTTCTTC. This sequence encodes CASSFGPNEQFF.